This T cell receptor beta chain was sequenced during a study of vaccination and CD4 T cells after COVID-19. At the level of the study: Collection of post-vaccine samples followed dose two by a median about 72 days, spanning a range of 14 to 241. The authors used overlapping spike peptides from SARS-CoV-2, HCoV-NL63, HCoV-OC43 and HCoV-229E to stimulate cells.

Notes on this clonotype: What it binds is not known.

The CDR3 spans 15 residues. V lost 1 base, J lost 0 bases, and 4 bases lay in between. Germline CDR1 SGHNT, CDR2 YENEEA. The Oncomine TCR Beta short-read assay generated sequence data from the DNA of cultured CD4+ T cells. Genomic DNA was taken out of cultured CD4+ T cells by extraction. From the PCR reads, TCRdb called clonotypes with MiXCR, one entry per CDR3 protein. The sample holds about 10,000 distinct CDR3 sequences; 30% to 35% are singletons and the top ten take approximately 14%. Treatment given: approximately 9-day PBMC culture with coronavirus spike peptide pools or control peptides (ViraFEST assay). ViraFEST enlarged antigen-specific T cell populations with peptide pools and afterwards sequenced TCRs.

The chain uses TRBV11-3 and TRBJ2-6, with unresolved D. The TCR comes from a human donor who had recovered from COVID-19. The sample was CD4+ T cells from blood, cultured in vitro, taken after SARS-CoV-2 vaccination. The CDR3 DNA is TGTGCCAGCAGCTTAGGGAGCTCTGGGGCCAACGTCCTGACTTTC. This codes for CASSLGSSGANVLTF.